Below, one TCR beta chain is given with its context. Reverse transcription of all isolated RNA meant that expressed TCRB transcripts were sequenced. TCRdb's table, derived via immunoSEQ multiplex PCR, lists solely in-frame clones and lacks some. This table holds 300,000 to 350,000 clones, about 20% found once. This CDR3 is 20 amino acids long. These data come from a study of beta chain features in type 1 diabetes. What was sequenced was naive CD4+ T cells from blood. The V call is TRBV23-1, the J call TRBJ2-5, with TRBD2 identical over 13 bases. The J call may be mistaken, given a closer DNA end match to TRBJ2-7. TRBV23-1 is designated an ORF whose function remains uncertain. This sequence originates from a woman under 30 in good health. The CDR3 loop reads CASSHSAGTSGEGCCCEQYF. The CDR3 DNA reads as TGCGCCAGCAGTCATTCCGCCGGGACTAGCGGGGAGGGGTGCTGTTGCGAGCAGTACTTC.